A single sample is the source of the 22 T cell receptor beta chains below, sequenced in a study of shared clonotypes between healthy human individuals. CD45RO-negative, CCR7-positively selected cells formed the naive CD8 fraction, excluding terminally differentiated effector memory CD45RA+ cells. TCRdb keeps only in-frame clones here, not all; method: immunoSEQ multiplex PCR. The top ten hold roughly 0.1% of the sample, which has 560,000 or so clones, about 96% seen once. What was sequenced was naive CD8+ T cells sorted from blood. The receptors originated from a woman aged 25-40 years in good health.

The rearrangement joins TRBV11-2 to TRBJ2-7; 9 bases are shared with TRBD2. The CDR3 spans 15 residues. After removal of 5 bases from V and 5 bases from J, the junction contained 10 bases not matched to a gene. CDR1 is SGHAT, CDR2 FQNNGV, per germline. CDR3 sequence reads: CASSPVSGSVHEQYF. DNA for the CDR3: TGTGCCAGCAGCCCGGTTAGCGGGAGTGTCCACGAGCAGTACTTC.

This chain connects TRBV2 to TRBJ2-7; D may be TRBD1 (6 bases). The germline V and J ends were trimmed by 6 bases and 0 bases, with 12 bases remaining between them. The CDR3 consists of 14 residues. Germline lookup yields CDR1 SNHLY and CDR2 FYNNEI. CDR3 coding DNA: TGTGCCAGCAGGACAGGAGGATCCTCCTACGAGCAGTACTTC. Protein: CASRTGGSSYEQYF.

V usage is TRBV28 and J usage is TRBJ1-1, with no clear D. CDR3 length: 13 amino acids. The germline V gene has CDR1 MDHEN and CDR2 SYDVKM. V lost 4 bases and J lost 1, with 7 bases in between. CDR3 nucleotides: TGTGCCAGCAGTTCAACAGAGAACACTGAAGCTTTCTTT. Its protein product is CASSSTENTEAFF.

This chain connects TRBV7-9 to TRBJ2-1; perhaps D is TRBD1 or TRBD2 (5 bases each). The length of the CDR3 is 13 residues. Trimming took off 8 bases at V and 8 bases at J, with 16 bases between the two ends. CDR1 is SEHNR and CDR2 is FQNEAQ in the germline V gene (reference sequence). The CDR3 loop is CASRGLVGYEQFF. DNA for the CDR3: TGTGCCAGCCGGGGCCTAGTCGGCTATGAGCAGTTCTTC.

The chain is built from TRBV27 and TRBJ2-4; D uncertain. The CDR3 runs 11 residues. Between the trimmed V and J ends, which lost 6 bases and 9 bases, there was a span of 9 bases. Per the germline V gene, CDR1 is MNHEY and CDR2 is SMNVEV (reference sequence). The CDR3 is CASSMGSIQYF. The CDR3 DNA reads TGTGCCAGCAGCATGGGTAGCATTCAGTACTTC.

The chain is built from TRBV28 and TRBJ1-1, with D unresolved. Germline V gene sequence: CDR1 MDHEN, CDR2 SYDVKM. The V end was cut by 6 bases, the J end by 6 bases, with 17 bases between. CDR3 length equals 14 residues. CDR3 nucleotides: TGTGCCAGCAGCGCCCTCCCGACGAGCTCTGAAGCTTTCTTT. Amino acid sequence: CASSALPTSSEAFF. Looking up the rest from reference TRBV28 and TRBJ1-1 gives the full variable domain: DVKVTQSSRYLVKRTGEKVFLECVQDMDHENMFWYRQDPGLGLRLIYFSYDVKMKEKGDIPEGYSVSREKKERFSLILESASTNQTSMYLCASSALPTSSEAFFGQGTRLTVV.

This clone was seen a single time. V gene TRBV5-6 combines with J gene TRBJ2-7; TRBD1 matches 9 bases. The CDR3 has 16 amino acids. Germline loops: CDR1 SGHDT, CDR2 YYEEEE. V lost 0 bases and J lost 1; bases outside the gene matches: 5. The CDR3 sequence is CASSLARDRVSYEQYF. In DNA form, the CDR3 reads TGTGCCAGCAGCTTGGCCCGGGACAGGGTATCCTACGAGCAGTACTTC.

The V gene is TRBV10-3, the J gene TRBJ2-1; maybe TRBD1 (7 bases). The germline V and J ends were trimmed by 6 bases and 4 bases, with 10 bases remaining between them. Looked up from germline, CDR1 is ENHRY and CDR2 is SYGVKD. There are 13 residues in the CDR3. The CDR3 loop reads CAIREGQYNEQFF. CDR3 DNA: TGTGCCATCAGGGAGGGACAGTACAATGAGCAGTTCTTC.

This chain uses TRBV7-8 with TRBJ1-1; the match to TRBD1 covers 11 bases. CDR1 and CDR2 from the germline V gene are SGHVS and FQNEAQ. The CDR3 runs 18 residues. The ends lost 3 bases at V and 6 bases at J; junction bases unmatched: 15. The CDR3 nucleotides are TGTGCCAGCAGCTTGGGAGGGGACAGGGGGAGCCCGGGACCTGAAGCTTTCTTT. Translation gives CASSLGGDRGSPGPEAFF.

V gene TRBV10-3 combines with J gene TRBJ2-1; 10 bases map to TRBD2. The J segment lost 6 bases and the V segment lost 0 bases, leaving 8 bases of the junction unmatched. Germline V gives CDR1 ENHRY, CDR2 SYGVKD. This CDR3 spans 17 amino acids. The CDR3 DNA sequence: TGTGCCATCAGTGAGTCGATGACTAGCGGGCTCCTCAATGAGCAGTTCTTC. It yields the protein CAISESMTSGLLNEQFF.

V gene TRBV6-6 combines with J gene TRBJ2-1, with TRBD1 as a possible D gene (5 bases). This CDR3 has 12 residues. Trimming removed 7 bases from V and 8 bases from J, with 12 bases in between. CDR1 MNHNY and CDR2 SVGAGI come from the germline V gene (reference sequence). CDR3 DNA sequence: TGTGCCAGCACCACTCAGGGCGATGAGCAGTTCTTC. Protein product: CASTTQGDEQFF.

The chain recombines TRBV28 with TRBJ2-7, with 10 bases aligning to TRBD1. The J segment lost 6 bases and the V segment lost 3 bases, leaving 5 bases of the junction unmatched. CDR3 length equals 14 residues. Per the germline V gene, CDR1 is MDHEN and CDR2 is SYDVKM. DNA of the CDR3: TGTGCCAGCAGTTTCGTCGGACAGGGGGGCGAGCAGTACTTC. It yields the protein CASSFVGQGGEQYF.

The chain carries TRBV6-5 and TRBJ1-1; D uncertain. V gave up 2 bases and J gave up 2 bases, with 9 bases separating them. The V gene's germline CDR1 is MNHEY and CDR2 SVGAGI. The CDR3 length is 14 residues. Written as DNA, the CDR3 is TGTGCCAGCAGTTACGTCGAGGGAAACACTGAAGCTTTCTTT. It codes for CASSYVEGNTEAFF.

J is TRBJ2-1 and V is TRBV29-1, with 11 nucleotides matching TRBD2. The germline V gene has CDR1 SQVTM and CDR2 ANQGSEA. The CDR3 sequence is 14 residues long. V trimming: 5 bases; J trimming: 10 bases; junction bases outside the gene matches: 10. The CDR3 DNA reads TGCAGCGTTTTCACTAGCGGGAGTTACGTAGAGCAGTTCTTC. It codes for CSVFTSGSYVEQFF.

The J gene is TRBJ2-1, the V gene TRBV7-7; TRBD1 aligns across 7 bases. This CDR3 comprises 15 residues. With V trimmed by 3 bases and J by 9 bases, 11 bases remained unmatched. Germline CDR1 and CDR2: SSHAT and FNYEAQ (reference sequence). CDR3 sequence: CASSFRDSKITEQFF. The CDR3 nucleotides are TGTGCCAGCAGCTTCCGGGACAGCAAAATTACTGAGCAGTTCTTC. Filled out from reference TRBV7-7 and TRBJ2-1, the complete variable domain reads GAGVSQSPRYKVTKRGQDVTLRCDPISSHATLYWYQQALGQGPEFLTYFNYEAQPDKSGLPSDRFSAERPEGSISTLTIQRTEQRDSAMYRCASSFRDSKITEQFFGPGTRLTVL.

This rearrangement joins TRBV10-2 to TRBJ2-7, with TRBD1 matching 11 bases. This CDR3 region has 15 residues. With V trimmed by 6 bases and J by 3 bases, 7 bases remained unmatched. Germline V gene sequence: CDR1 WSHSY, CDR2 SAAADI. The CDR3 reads CASSEGQGARYEQYF. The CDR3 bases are TGCGCCAGCAGCGAAGGACAGGGGGCCCGCTACGAGCAGTACTTC.

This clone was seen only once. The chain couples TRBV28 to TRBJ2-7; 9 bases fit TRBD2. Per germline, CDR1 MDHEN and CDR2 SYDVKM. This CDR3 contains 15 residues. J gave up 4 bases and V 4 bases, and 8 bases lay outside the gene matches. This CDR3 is CASSSHSSGRYEQYF. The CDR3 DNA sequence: TGTGCCAGCAGTTCTCATAGCAGCGGGAGGTACGAGCAGTACTTC.

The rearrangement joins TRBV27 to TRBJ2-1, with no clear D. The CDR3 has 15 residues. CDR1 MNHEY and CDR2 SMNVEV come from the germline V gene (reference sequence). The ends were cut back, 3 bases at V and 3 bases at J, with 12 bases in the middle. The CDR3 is CASSFRESVYNEQFF. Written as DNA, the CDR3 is TGTGCCAGCAGTTTTAGGGAATCGGTCTACAATGAGCAGTTCTTC.

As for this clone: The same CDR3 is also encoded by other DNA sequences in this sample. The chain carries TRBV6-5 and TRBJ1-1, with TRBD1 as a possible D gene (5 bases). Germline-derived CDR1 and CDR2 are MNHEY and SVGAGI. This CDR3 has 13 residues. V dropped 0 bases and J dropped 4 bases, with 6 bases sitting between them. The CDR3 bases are TGTGCCAGCAGTTACTCTGGGGGCACTGAAGCTTTCTTT. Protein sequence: CASSYSGGTEAFF.

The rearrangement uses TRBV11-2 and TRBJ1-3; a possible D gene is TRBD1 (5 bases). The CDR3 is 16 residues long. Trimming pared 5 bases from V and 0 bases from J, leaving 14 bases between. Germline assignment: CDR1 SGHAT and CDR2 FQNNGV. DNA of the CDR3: TGTGCCAGCAGCAGGGACGGCCTATTCTCTGGAAACACCATATATTTT. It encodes CASSRDGLFSGNTIYF.

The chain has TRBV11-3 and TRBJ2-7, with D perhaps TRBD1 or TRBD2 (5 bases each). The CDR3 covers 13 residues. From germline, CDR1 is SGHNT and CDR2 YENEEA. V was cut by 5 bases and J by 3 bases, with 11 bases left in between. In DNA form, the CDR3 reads TGTGCCAGCAGCCCACGGGGCAGCTACGAGCAGTACTTC. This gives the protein CASSPRGSYEQYF.

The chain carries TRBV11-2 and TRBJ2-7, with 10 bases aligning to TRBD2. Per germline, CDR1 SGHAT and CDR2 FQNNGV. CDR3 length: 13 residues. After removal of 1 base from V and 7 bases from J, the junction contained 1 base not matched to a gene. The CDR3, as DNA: TGTGCCAGCAGCTTAGTACTAGCGGGGGAGCAGTACTTC. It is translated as CASSLVLAGEQYF.